This passage covers 17 T cell receptor beta chains from one sample sequenced in a study of T cells in Graves' hyperthyroidism and ophthalmopathy. Amplified TCR beta CDR3 regions came from RNA transcripts. With the HTBI primer set, the TCR CDR3 went through a first round of RT-PCR. TCRdb re-analysed the multiplex PCR reads in MiXCR, keeping a single row per CDR3 protein. The repertoire holds more than 350,000 distinct CDR3 sequences, with more than 12% as singletons. The specimen sequenced was blood. These TCRs come from a woman in her 30s with Graves' ophthalmopathy.

On this clonotype itself: This may be a read error: a much more frequent sequence differs by one nucleotide. V is TRBV6-7 and J is TRBJ2-2; unclear D gene. TRBV6-7 is known as an ORF, though its function is uncertain. V was clipped by 5 bases and J by 1 base, with 8 bases between them. CDR3 size: 14 residues. Here the CDR3 DNA reads TGTGCCAGCAGTAACCGACAGAACACCGGGGAGCTGTTTTTT. This sequence encodes CASSNRQNTGELFF.

This clonotype was seen repeatedly, ten times or more. This rearrangement joins TRBV18 to TRBJ2-7; no reliable D call. This CDR3 spans 17 amino acids. The germline V gene encodes CDR1 KGHSH and CDR2 LQKENI. The V end was cut by 2 bases, the J end by 0 bases, with 17 bases between. The CDR3 reads CASSPEWARKSSYEQYF. CDR3 in DNA: TGTGCCAGCTCACCAGAATGGGCCAGGAAAAGCTCCTACGAGCAGTACTTC.

The DNA for the CDR3 is TGCAGTGCTAGAGCTCTAATTGACACTGAAGCTTTCTTT. Translating gives CSARALIDTEAFF. The chain is built from TRBV20-1 and TRBJ1-1, with no clear D. The germline CDR1 and CDR2 sequences are DFQATT and SNEGSKA (reference sequence). V was cut by 1 base and J by 3 bases, with 9 bases left in between. The CDR3 length is 13 residues.

This clonotype has ten or more counts. The rearrangement joins TRBV27 to TRBJ2-5, with a possible D match to TRBD1 (6 bases). The CDR3 runs to 16 residues. V was pared by 0 bases and J by 1 base, with 12 bases between. Germline values: CDR1 MNHEY, CDR2 SMNVEV (reference sequence). The CDR3 loop reads CASSLSMGATQETQYF. CDR3 nucleotides: TGTGCCAGCAGTTTATCTATGGGGGCTACCCAAGAGACCCAGTACTTC.

There are many counts of this clonotype. V is TRBV4-1 and J is TRBJ2-3; 8 bases are shared with TRBD1. CDR1 and CDR2 (germline): MGHRA, YSYEKL. With V trimmed by 5 bases and J by 2 bases, 12 bases remained unmatched. The CDR3 totals 17 residues. The CDR3 coding sequence is TGCGCCAGCAGCAGGGCAGGGGGCTCCAGATCCACAGATACGCAGTATTTT. Residues: CASSRAGGSRSTDTQYF.

There are many counts of this clonotype. The chain employs TRBV2 and TRBJ2-7; D unresolved. The CDR3 contains 14 residues. Germline V gene data show CDR1 as SNHLY and CDR2 as FYNNEI. Trimming stripped 6 bases from V and 3 bases from J, with 15 bases between. The DNA of the CDR3 is TGTGCCAGCAGCAACATATTGCCTTTCTACGAGCAGTACTTC. This sequence encodes CASSNILPFYEQYF.

This sequence joins TRBV6-2 or TRBV6-3 and TRBJ2-5; weak D call: TRBD2 (5 bases). The CDR3 consists of 14 residues. Germline loops: CDR1 MNHEY, CDR2 SVGEGT. Between the trimmed V and J ends, which lost 6 bases and 4 bases, there was a span of 15 bases. The CDR3 is CASSNANAGETQYF. The CDR3 DNA sequence: TGTGCCAGCAGCAATGCAAACGCGGGAGAGACCCAGTACTTC.

This clonotype was seen ten or more times. This chain links TRBV12-3 or TRBV12-4 with TRBJ1-1, with 8 bases lining up with TRBD1. The CDR3 totals 14 residues. With 6 bases clipped from V and 1 base from J, the junction kept 4 bases outside the gene matches. CDR3 DNA sequence: TGTGCCAGCAGCTTGGGACAGGCGAACACTGAAGCTTTCTTT. Encoded protein: CASSLGQANTEAFF.

This clonotype appeared many times. This chain links TRBV30 with TRBJ1-6; perhaps TRBD1 as D (6 bases). V shed 2 bases and J shed 0 bases, with 17 bases lying between them. The CDR3 is 18 residues long. The germline gives CDR1 GTSNPN, CDR2 SVGIG (reference sequence). This CDR3 is CAWSSIRRGSSYNSPLHF. In nucleotides, the CDR3 is TGTGCCTGGAGTTCAATTCGTAGGGGGAGCTCCTATAATTCACCCCTCCACTTT.

This clonotype was observed at least ten times. The chain is built from TRBV28 and TRBJ2-5; possible D gene TRBD2, 5 bases. This CDR3 has 11 amino acids. Germline-derived CDR1 and CDR2 are MDHEN and SYDVKM. The ends were cut back, 8 bases at V and 6 bases at J, with 10 bases in the middle. CDR3 DNA: TGTGCCAGCCGGAGGAGTCAGACCCAGTACTTC. Translation gives CASRRSQTQYF.

This clonotype was observed many times. The chain couples TRBV27 to TRBJ1-5; weak D call: TRBD1 (6 bases). Trimming removed 5 bases at V and 9 bases at J, with 14 bases between. This CDR3 is built from 13 residues. Germline CDR1 is MNHEY and CDR2 is SMNVEV (reference sequence). CDR3 protein: CASSPRGGWPQHF. As DNA, the CDR3 is TGTGCCAGCAGTCCCAGGGGAGGCTGGCCCCAGCATTTT.

This clonotype was recorded many times. For the CDR3, the DNA is TGTGCCAGCTCACCAACAGGGAGTTCACCCCTCCACTTT. Amino acid sequence: CASSPTGSSPLHF. The chain combines TRBV18 with TRBJ1-6; TRBD1 might be the D (6 bases). The V end lost 2 bases, the J end lost 9 bases, and 8 bases lay between the germline ends. Germline values: CDR1 KGHSH, CDR2 LQKENI. The CDR3 has 13 amino acids.

On this clonotype itself: A much larger clone differs from this one at a single base, so this may be a read error. This chain joins TRBV5-5 and TRBJ2-7; D could derive from TRBD1 or TRBD2 (5 bases each). The CDR3 loop spans 13 amino acids. In germline, CDR1 is SGHKS, CDR2 YYEKEE (reference sequence). Trimming left V 4 bases short and J 6 bases short, with 14 bases between. CDR3 amino acids: CASSVGTTGEQYF. The CDR3 DNA follows: TGTGCCAGCAGCGTCGGGACCACGGGCGAGCAGTACTTC.

This clonotype was seen repeatedly, ten times or more. This chain links TRBV7-2 with TRBJ2-1, with TRBD2 as a possible D gene (5 bases). V lost 5 bases and J lost 10, with 15 bases in between. The CDR3 loop spans 13 amino acids. Germline CDR1 and CDR2: SGHTA and FQGNSA. For the CDR3, the DNA is TGTGCCAGCAGCGTCCCAACACGGAGGGAGCAGTTCTTC. Amino acid sequence: CASSVPTRREQFF.

The chain recombines TRBV6-1 with TRBJ2-4; possibly TRBD2 for D (7 bases). Deletions cut 4 bases from V and 1 base from J, with 14 bases between. The length of the CDR3 is 16 residues. Germline lookup yields CDR1 MNHNS and CDR2 SASEGT. The CDR3 here is CASSGVGGLAKNIQYF. CDR3 bases: TGTGCCAGCAGTGGGGTGGGGGGGCTCGCCAAAAACATTCAGTACTTC.

The chain links TRBV25-1 to TRBJ2-5, with D unresolved. The V gene lost 3 bases and the J gene lost 4 bases, with 12 bases spanning the gap. The germline V gene has CDR1 MGHDK and CDR2 SYGVNS. The CDR3 length is 14 residues. CDR3 sequence: CASSEVVSPETQYF. In nucleotides, the CDR3 is TGTGCCAGCAGTGAGGTCGTTAGCCCAGAGACCCAGTACTTC.

This clonotype was picked up a small number of times. The J gene is TRBJ2-7, the V gene TRBV27; D gene ambiguous. The CDR3 runs 15 residues. Deletions cut 3 bases from V and 0 bases from J, with 12 bases between. Germline V gene sequence: CDR1 MNHEY, CDR2 SMNVEV (reference sequence). The CDR3: CASSFSPAFSYEQYF. The DNA of the CDR3 is TGTGCCAGCAGTTTCAGTCCCGCCTTCTCCTACGAGCAGTACTTC.